This T cell receptor (beta chain) was captured in a study of cytomegalovirus exposure and HLA in healthy donors (dated by TCRdb to about 2017). The study in broad terms: According to a later analysis, the roughly 120 validation repertoires were produced on the same platform as the 680 or so repertoires of the first cohort. The study was designed to test whether signatures of past pathogen exposure could be identified by cataloging public T cell receptors. In addition to the first cohort of hundreds of subjects, a separate validation cohort of some 120 different subjects was used. To predict cytomegalovirus infection status, the study combined high-throughput TCR immunosequencing, statistical association of individual TCRs with disease status, and machine learning.

CDR1 and CDR2, looked up from the germline V gene (reference sequence), are LNHDA and SQIVND. From cysteine to phenylalanine, the CDR3 is 13 amino acids long. Only CDR3 DNA remains: 39 bases, in frame from the first base. Unmatched junction bases come to 5, with V trimmed by 7 bases and J by 6 bases. This clone has just a few counts. Its antigen remains undetermined. No qualities accompany the bases; no much larger clone lies one base away. The library was made by the immunoSEQ multiplex PCR assay. The authors processed their data as follows. A statistical classification framework was built to diagnose cytomegalovirus status from the catalog of TCR beta chain sequences. TCRdb carries this immuneACCESS record with in-frame sequences only. Its versions omit some clonotypes, under half of them owing to an unresolved V gene in the studies checked, with the rest unexplained. The DNA gave D and trimming, while V, J and clone size come from that table. This sample comprises 200,000 or so clones, around nine tenths of them detected only once. The ten largest clones take up approximately 1% of the sample.

The donors belonged to the validation cohort of approximately 130 subjects, which was separate from the approximately 680-subject first cohort. Findings and caveats that apply to the study as a whole: The classifier was reported to diagnose cytomegalovirus status with high specificity and sensitivity in both the original cohort and the validation cohort. All 120 or so repertoires were used to score co-occurrence in the validation cohort in a later analysis, because that analysis had no HLA typing for the cohort. The study listed approximately 160 TCR beta chains as associated with cytomegalovirus. While some public TCRs were present in many individuals, most TCR sequences turned up only very rarely across donors. A few of the identified cytomegalovirus-associated TCR beta chains were confirmed in vitro to be specific for cytomegalovirus antigens. A later analysis found that TCRs clustered in the first cohort also tended to co-occur in the approximately 120 validation repertoires, with 94% of cluster scores above 0. The authors suggested that the approach could potentially be generalized to other disease states and immunological phenotypes.

The rearranged chain carries TRBV19 and TRBJ2-2; 7 bases in the middle match TRBD1. This receptor was taken from a young woman in good health and CMV-seronegative. The sample was PBMCs. The base sequence is TGTGCCAGTAACAGGGGCGAGTCCGGGGAGCTGTTTTTT. This yields the protein CASNRGESGELFF.